Listed below are T cell receptor beta chains from one sample, sequenced in a study of spatial heterogeneity in lung cancer. Via MiXCR, TCRdb re-called the 5' RACE reads, giving one row per CDR3 protein. The sample contains 75,000 or so distinct CDR3 sequences, about 8% of which appear only once. The sequences come from PBMCs, collected at surgery. Receptor source: a male donor with early-stage non-small cell lung cancer. The CDR3 runs from the conserved cysteine through the conserved F or W. The D gene is left open where the match is weak. Where a row states a size, it is once, few, many or the class of an expanded clone; other rows omit it.

abundance: -; d_gene: -; j_gene: TRBJ1-5; v_gene: TRBV2; CDR3aa: CASSAQGRDNQPQHF; CDR3nt: TGTGCCAGCAGTGCACAAGGACGGGACAATCAGCCCCAGCATTTT
abundance: many; d_gene: -; j_gene: TRBJ1-1; v_gene: TRBV27; CDR3aa: CASSLKFGYTEAFF; CDR3nt: TGTGCCAGCAGTTTAAAGTTCGGCTATACTGAAGCTTTCTTT
abundance: few; d_gene: TRBD1; j_gene: TRBJ1-1; v_gene: TRBV5-1; CDR3aa: CASGLQGEDTEAFF; CDR3nt: TGCGCCAGCGGTTTGCAGGGGGAAGACACTGAAGCTTTCTTT
abundance: many; d_gene: TRBD2; j_gene: TRBJ2-2; v_gene: TRBV28; CDR3aa: CASPSGTGELFF; CDR3nt: TGTGCCAGCCCTAGCGGTACCGGGGAGCTGTTTTTT
abundance: -; d_gene: -; j_gene: TRBJ2-3; v_gene: TRBV11-1; CDR3aa: CASSSRTPSRAGLLTDTQYF; CDR3nt: TGTGCCAGCAGCTCAAGAACCCCCAGCCGGGCGGGCCTACTCACAGATACGCAGTATTTT
abundance: -; d_gene: TRBD2; j_gene: TRBJ2-1; v_gene: TRBV7-9; CDR3aa: CASSSRLASKGEQFF; CDR3nt: TGTGCCAGCAGCTCTCGACTAGCAAGTAAGGGTGAGCAGTTCTTC
abundance: -; d_gene: TRBD2; j_gene: TRBJ2-1; v_gene: TRBV6-5; CDR3aa: CVSSHSGGRSHEQFF; CDR3nt: TGTGTCAGCAGCCACAGTGGCGGGAGGTCCCATGAGCAGTTCTTC
abundance: few; d_gene: -; j_gene: TRBJ2-2; v_gene: TRBV4-1; CDR3aa: CASSQGQSPRELFF; CDR3nt: TGCGCCAGCAGCCAGGGTCAATCCCCCCGGGAGCTGTTTTTT
abundance: many; d_gene: TRBD1; j_gene: TRBJ2-1; v_gene: TRBV29-1; CDR3aa: CSVIRDRANEQFF; CDR3nt: TGCAGCGTTATCAGGGACAGGGCCAATGAGCAGTTCTTC
abundance: many; d_gene: -; j_gene: TRBJ2-5; v_gene: TRBV5-1; CDR3aa: CASSLASGTQYF; CDR3nt: TGCGCCAGCAGCTTGGCGTCGGGGACCCAGTACTTC
abundance: few; d_gene: TRBD2; j_gene: TRBJ2-1; v_gene: TRBV5-4; CDR3aa: CASSPGTSGSLRNNEQFF; CDR3nt: TGTGCCAGCAGCCCGGGGACTAGCGGGAGCTTGAGGAACAATGAGCAGTTCTTC
abundance: many; d_gene: -; j_gene: TRBJ2-5; v_gene: TRBV6-2/TRBV6-3; CDR3aa: CASSYTVPETQYF; CDR3nt: TGTGCCAGCAGTTACACGGTTCCAGAGACCCAGTACTTC
abundance: many; d_gene: TRBD1; j_gene: TRBJ1-2; v_gene: TRBV5-1; CDR3aa: CASSLEGTEDGYTF; CDR3nt: TGCGCCAGCAGCTTGGAGGGGACAGAGGATGGCTACACCTTC
abundance: many; d_gene: -; j_gene: TRBJ2-5; v_gene: TRBV4-1; CDR3aa: CASSQDPGREETQYF; CDR3nt: TGCGCCAGCAGCCAAGATCCTGGCAGGGAAGAGACCCAGTACTTC
abundance: many; d_gene: -; j_gene: TRBJ1-1; v_gene: TRBV9; CDR3aa: CASSVGPSRAGVEAFF; CDR3nt: TGTGCCAGCAGCGTAGGCCCCTCCAGGGCAGGGGTTGAAGCTTTCTTT
abundance: few; d_gene: TRBD2; j_gene: TRBJ2-3; v_gene: TRBV29-1; CDR3aa: CSAEESGAGDTQYF; CDR3nt: TGCAGCGCGGAGGAAAGCGGGGCGGGGGATACGCAGTATTTT
abundance: many; d_gene: TRBD1; j_gene: TRBJ2-2; v_gene: TRBV29-1; CDR3aa: CSSGTGGSGELFF; CDR3nt: TGCAGCTCCGGGACAGGGGGCTCCGGGGAGCTGTTTTTT
abundance: many; d_gene: -; j_gene: TRBJ2-5; v_gene: TRBV11-2; CDR3aa: CASSSSETQYF; CDR3nt: TGTGCCAGCAGTTCGTCGGAGACCCAGTACTTC
abundance: -; d_gene: -; j_gene: TRBJ1-5; v_gene: TRBV20-1; CDR3aa: CSARDRRTGGQPQHF; CDR3nt: TGCAGTGCTAGAGATCGGCGGACGGGGGGACAGCCCCAGCATTTT
abundance: -; d_gene: -; j_gene: TRBJ1-2; v_gene: TRBV5-5; CDR3aa: CASSLTGTYGYTF; CDR3nt: TGTGCCAGCAGCTTGACCGGGACCTATGGCTACACCTTC
abundance: -; d_gene: -; j_gene: TRBJ2-7; v_gene: TRBV5-4; CDR3aa: CASSQSNGYYEQYF; CDR3nt: TGTGCCAGCAGCCAGTCGAACGGATACTACGAGCAGTACTTC
abundance: many; d_gene: -; j_gene: TRBJ2-2; v_gene: TRBV7-3; CDR3aa: CASSPPYATGELFF; CDR3nt: TGTGCCAGCAGCCCCCCATATGCCACCGGGGAGCTGTTTTTT
abundance: many; d_gene: TRBD1; j_gene: TRBJ1-1; v_gene: TRBV4-3; CDR3aa: CASSQSGQMNTEAFF; CDR3nt: TGCGCCAGCAGCCAATCGGGACAGATGAACACTGAAGCTTTCTTT
abundance: few; d_gene: TRBD2; j_gene: TRBJ2-1; v_gene: TRBV6-5; CDR3aa: CASSYVAGAAYNEQFF; CDR3nt: TGTGCCAGCAGTTACGTGGCGGGAGCGGCATACAATGAGCAGTTCTTC
abundance: few; d_gene: TRBD2; j_gene: TRBJ2-5; v_gene: TRBV5-1; CDR3aa: CASSLFPGGEGETQYF; CDR3nt: TGCGCCAGCAGCTTGTTCCCCGGGGGGGAAGGAGAGACCCAGTACTTC
abundance: many; d_gene: -; j_gene: TRBJ2-1; v_gene: TRBV29-1; CDR3aa: CSVRKNEQFF; CDR3nt: TGCAGCGTTCGAAAAAATGAGCAGTTCTTC
abundance: many; d_gene: -; j_gene: TRBJ1-1; v_gene: TRBV28; CDR3aa: CASSPGRVVPEAFF; CDR3nt: TGTGCCAGCAGTCCGGGGCGCGTAGTGCCTGAAGCTTTCTTT
abundance: many; d_gene: -; j_gene: TRBJ2-1; v_gene: TRBV20-1; CDR3aa: CSASGIPYNEQFF; CDR3nt: TGCAGTGCTAGCGGGATACCCTACAATGAGCAGTTCTTC
abundance: few; d_gene: -; j_gene: TRBJ1-1; v_gene: TRBV29-1; CDR3aa: CSARGMNTEAFF; CDR3nt: TGCAGCGCCCGAGGGATGAACACTGAAGCTTTCTTT
abundance: many; d_gene: -; j_gene: TRBJ1-5; v_gene: TRBV7-2; CDR3aa: CASSSHINQPQHF; CDR3nt: TGTGCCAGCAGCTCACACATCAATCAGCCCCAGCATTTT
abundance: few; d_gene: -; j_gene: TRBJ1-3; v_gene: TRBV10-3; CDR3aa: CAISRGIGNTIYF; CDR3nt: TGTGCCATCAGTCGGGGAATTGGAAACACCATATATTTT
abundance: many; d_gene: -; j_gene: TRBJ2-5; v_gene: TRBV5-6; CDR3aa: CASSPDSEETQYF; CDR3nt: TGTGCCAGCAGTCCGGACAGCGAGGAGACCCAGTACTTC
abundance: once; d_gene: TRBD1; j_gene: TRBJ2-7; v_gene: TRBV5-6; CDR3aa: CASSSDRASEQYF; CDR3nt: TGTGCCAGCAGCTCTGACAGGGCGTCCGAGCAGTACTTC
abundance: -; d_gene: TRBD1; j_gene: TRBJ1-1; v_gene: TRBV5-1; CDR3aa: CASTNRGESTEAFF; CDR3nt: TGCGCCAGCACAAACAGGGGCGAGAGCACTGAAGCTTTCTTT
abundance: many; d_gene: TRBD2; j_gene: TRBJ2-7; v_gene: TRBV29-1; CDR3aa: CSALSGSSYEQYF; CDR3nt: TGCAGCGCCCTTAGCGGGAGCTCCTACGAGCAGTACTTC
abundance: few; d_gene: -; j_gene: TRBJ2-7; v_gene: TRBV20-1; CDR3aa: CSAPKEAYEQYF; CDR3nt: TGCAGTGCACCCAAGGAGGCCTACGAGCAGTACTTC
abundance: -; d_gene: -; j_gene: TRBJ2-7; v_gene: TRBV2; CDR3aa: CASQLQGVEQYF; CDR3nt: TGTGCCAGCCAATTACAGGGAGTCGAGCAGTACTTC
abundance: many; d_gene: -; j_gene: TRBJ2-1; v_gene: TRBV5-1; CDR3aa: CASSLPDSYNEQFF; CDR3nt: TGCGCCAGCAGCTTGCCCGACAGCTACAATGAGCAGTTCTTC
abundance: many; d_gene: TRBD2; j_gene: TRBJ2-5; v_gene: TRBV5-1; CDR3aa: CASSWMPGTSGETQYF; CDR3nt: TGCGCCAGCAGCTGGATGCCCGGGACTAGCGGAGAGACCCAGTACTTC
abundance: many; d_gene: -; j_gene: TRBJ2-7; v_gene: TRBV12-3/TRBV12-4; CDR3aa: CASRSRASYEQYF; CDR3nt: TGTGCCAGCAGATCCCGGGCGTCCTACGAGCAGTACTTC
abundance: many; d_gene: TRBD2; j_gene: TRBJ2-2; v_gene: TRBV9; CDR3aa: CASSVVASGANTGELFF; CDR3nt: TGTGCCAGCAGCGTAGTGGCTAGCGGGGCGAACACCGGGGAGCTGTTTTTT
abundance: medium-sized; d_gene: TRBD2; j_gene: TRBJ2-1; v_gene: TRBV20-1; CDR3aa: CSARRLAGGNEQFF; CDR3nt: TGCAGTGCTAGAAGACTAGCGGGGGGGAATGAGCAGTTCTTC
abundance: many; d_gene: -; j_gene: TRBJ2-1; v_gene: TRBV15; CDR3aa: CATSRDLYWDEQFF; CDR3nt: TGTGCCACCAGCAGAGATCTGTATTGGGATGAGCAGTTCTTC
abundance: many; d_gene: TRBD2; j_gene: TRBJ2-1; v_gene: TRBV11-2; CDR3aa: CASSRLLAGGTHEQFF; CDR3nt: TGTGCCAGCAGCCGACTTCTAGCGGGAGGAACCCATGAGCAGTTCTTC
abundance: many; d_gene: -; j_gene: TRBJ2-7; v_gene: TRBV2; CDR3aa: CASSRDNSYEQYF; CDR3nt: TGTGCCAGCAGTCGGGACAACAGCTACGAGCAGTACTTC
abundance: few; d_gene: -; j_gene: TRBJ2-1; v_gene: TRBV12-3/TRBV12-4; CDR3aa: CASSSFSRFFF; CDR3nt: TGTGCCAGCAGTTCCTTCTCCCGTTTTTTCTTC
abundance: many; d_gene: TRBD2; j_gene: TRBJ2-5; v_gene: TRBV5-1; CDR3aa: CASSPMASGGETQYF; CDR3nt: TGCGCCAGCAGCCCAATGGCTTCCGGGGGGGAGACCCAGTACTTC